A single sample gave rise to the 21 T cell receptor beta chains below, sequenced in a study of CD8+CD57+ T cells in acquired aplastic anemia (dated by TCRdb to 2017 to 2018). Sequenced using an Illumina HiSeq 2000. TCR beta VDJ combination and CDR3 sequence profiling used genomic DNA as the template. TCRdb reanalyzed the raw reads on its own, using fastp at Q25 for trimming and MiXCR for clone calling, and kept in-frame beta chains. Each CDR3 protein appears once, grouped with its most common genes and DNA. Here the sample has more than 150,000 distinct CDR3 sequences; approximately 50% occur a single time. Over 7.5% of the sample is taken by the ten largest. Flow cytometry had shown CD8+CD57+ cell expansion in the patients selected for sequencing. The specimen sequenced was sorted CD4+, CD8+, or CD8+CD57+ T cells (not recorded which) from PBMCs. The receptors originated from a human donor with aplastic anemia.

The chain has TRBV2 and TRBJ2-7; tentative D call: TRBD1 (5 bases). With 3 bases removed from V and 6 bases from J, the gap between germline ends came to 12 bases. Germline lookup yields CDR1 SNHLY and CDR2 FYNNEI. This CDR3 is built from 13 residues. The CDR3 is CASSEGPRGEQYF. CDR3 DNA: TGTGCCAGCAGTGAGGGGCCAAGGGGCGAGCAGTACTTC.

In nucleotides, the CDR3 is TGTGCCAGCAGCTTAGGGACAGGTCGCGAGCAGTACTTC. Encoded protein: CASSLGTGREQYF. The V call is TRBV11-3, the J call TRBJ2-7; 7 bases map to TRBD1. This CDR3 has 13 residues. Germline V CDR1 and CDR2: SGHNT, YENEEA. V gave up 1 base and J gave up 6 bases; unmatched junction bases: 3.

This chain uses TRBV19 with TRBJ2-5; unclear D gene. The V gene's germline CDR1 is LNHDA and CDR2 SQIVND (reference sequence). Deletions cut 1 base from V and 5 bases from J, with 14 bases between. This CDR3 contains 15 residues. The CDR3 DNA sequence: TGTGCCAGTAGTATAGCTCAGACACCGGTGGAGACCCAGTACTTC. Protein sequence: CASSIAQTPVETQYF.

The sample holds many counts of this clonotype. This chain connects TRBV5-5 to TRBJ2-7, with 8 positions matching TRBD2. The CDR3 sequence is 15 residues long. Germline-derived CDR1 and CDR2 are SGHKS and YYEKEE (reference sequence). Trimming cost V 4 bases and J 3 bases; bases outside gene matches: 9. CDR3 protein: CASSTIRLAGYEQYF. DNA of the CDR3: TGTGCCAGCAGCACCATCCGGCTAGCGGGCTACGAGCAGTACTTC.

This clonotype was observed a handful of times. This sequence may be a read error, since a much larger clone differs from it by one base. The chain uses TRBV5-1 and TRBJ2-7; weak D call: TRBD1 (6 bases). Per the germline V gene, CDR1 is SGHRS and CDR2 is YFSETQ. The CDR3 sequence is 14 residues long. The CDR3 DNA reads TGCGCCAGCAGCTCCGGGACACCTCAGATCCAGCAGTGCTTC. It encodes CASSSGTPQIQQCF.

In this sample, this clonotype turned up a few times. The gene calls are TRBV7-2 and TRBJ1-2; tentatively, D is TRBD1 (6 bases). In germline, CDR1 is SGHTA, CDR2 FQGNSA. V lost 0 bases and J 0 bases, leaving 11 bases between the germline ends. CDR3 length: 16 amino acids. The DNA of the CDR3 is TGTGCCAGCAGCTTAGCAACCGGACAGCCTAACTATGGCTACACCTTC. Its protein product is CASSLATGQPNYGYTF.

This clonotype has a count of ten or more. CDR3 protein: CATSRDRASGRAQQFF. The CDR3 DNA is TGTGCCACCAGCAGAGATCGGGCTAGCGGGAGGGCACAGCAGTTCTTC. The genes are TRBV15 and TRBJ2-1; 12 bases are shared with TRBD2. The junction had 8 bases not matched to a gene; V was cut back by 0 bases and J by 11 bases. The germline V gene has CDR1 LNHNV and CDR2 YYDKDF (reference sequence). The CDR3 is 16 residues long.

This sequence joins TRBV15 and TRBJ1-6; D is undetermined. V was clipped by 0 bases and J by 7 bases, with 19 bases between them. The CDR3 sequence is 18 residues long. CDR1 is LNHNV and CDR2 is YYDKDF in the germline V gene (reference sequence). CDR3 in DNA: TGTGCCACCAGCAGAGATGGAACCCCGGAGACTGACAATTCACCCCTCCACTTT. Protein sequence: CATSRDGTPETDNSPLHF.

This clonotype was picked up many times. CDR3 region: CASSSGQGNYGYTF. CDR3 sequence (DNA): TGTGCCAGCAGCTCTGGACAGGGGAACTATGGCTACACCTTC. The V and J genes are TRBV7-9 and TRBJ1-2; 9 bases line up with TRBD1. Germline V gene sequence: CDR1 SEHNR, CDR2 FQNEAQ (reference sequence). This CDR3 is built from 14 residues. V trimming: 4 bases; J trimming: 2 bases; junction bases outside the gene matches: 2.

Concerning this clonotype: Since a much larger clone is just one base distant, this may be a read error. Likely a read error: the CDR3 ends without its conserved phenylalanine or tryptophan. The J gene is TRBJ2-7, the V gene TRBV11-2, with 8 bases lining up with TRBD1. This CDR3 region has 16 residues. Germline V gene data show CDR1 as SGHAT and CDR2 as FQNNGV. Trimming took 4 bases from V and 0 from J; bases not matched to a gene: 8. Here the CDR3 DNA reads TGTGCCAGCAGCTCGCCAGGGGGCCGGAGCTCCTACGAGCAGTACTCC. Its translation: CASSSPGGRSSYEQYS.

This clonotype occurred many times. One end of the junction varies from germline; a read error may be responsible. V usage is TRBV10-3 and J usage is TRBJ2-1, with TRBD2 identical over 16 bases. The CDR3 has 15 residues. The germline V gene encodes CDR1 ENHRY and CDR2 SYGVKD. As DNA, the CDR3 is TGTGCCAGCAGTACGGGGACTAGCGGGGGGGCCGAGCAGTTCTTC. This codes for CASSTGTSGGAEQFF.

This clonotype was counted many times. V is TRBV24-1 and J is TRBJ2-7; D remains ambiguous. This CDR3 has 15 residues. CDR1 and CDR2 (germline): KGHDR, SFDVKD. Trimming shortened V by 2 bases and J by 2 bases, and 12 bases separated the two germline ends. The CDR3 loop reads CATSDSLGRTYEQYF. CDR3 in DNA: TGTGCCACCAGTGATTCCCTCGGTCGGACCTACGAGCAGTACTTC.

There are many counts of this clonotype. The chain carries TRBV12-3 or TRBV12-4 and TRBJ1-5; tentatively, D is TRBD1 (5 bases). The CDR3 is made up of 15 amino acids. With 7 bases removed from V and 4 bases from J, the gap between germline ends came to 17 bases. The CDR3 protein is CASMGPGGLNQPQHF. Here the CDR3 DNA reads TGTGCCAGCATGGGGCCGGGCGGATTGAATCAGCCCCAGCATTTT.

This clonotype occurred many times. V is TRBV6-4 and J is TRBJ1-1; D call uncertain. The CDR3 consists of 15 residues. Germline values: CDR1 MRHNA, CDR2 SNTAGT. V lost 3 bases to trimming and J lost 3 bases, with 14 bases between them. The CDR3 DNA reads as TGTGCCAGCAGTGAGAGGTCTGAGGATCACACTGAAGCTTTCTTT. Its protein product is CASSERSEDHTEAFF.

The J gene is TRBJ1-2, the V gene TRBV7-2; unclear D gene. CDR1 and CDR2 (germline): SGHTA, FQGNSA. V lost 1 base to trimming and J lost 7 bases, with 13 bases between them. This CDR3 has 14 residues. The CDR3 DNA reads TGTGCCAGCAGCTTAGAGTCCACAGTTAGTGGCTACACCTTC. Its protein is CASSLESTVSGYTF. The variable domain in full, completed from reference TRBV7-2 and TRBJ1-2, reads GAGVSQSPSNKVTEKGKDVELRCDPISGHTALYWYRQSLGQGLEFLIYFQGNSAPDKSGLPSDRFSAERTGGSVSTLTIQRTQQEDSAVYLCASSLESTVSGYTFGSGTRLTVV.

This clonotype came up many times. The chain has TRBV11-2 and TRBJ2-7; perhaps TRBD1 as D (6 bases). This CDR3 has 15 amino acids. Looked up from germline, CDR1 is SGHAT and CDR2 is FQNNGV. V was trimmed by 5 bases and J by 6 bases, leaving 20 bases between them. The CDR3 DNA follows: TGTGCCAGCAGCCCAACCGACAGGTCCAGTAGCGAGCAGTACTTC. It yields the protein CASSPTDRSSSEQYF.

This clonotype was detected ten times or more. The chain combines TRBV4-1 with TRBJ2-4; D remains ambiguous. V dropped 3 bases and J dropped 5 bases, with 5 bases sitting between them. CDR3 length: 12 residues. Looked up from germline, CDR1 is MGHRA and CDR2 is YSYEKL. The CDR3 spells CASSQQENIQYF. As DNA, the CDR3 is TGCGCCAGCAGCCAGCAGGAAAACATTCAGTACTTC.

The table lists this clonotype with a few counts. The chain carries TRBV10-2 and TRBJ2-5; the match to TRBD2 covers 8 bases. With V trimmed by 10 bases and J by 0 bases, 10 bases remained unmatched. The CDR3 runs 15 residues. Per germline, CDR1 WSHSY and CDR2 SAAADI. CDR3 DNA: TGCGCCAACACTGAGCCAGCGGGGGACCAAGAGACCCAGTACTTC. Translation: CANTEPAGDQETQYF.

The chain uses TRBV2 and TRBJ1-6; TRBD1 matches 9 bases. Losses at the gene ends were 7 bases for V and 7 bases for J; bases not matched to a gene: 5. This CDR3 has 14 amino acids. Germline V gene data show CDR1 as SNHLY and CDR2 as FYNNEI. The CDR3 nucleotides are TGTGCCAGCATGGGGGGACAGGGAAATTCACCCCTCCACTTT. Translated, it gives CASMGGQGNSPLHF.

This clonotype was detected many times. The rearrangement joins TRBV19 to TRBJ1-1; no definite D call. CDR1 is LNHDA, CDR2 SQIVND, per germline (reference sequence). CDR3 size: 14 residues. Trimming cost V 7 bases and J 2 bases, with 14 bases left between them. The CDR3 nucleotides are TGTGCCAGTATTCCAGGACTGTTCAACACTGAAGCTTTCTTT. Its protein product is CASIPGLFNTEAFF. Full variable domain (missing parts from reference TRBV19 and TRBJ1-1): DGGITQSPKYLFRKEGQNVTLSCEQNLNHDAMYWYRQDPGQGLRLIYYSQIVNDFQKGDIAEGYSVSREKKESFPLTVTSAQKNPTAFYLCASIPGLFNTEAFFGQGTRLTVV.

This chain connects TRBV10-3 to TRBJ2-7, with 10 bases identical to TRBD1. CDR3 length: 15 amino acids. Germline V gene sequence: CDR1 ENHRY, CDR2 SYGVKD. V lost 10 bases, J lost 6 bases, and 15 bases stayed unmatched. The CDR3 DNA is TGTGCCACGAAGCCCGGGACAGGGGTCCCATCCGAGCAGTACTTC. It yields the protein CATKPGTGVPSEQYF.